The clone carrying this TCR beta chain was seen once. The antigen is not known. This entry comes from a study of siplizumab effects on memory and regulatory T cells. Study-wide results and limits: Apparently more diverse than memory cells, naive T cells also seemed major alloresponse contributors. Alloreactive sequences whose origin lay in unstimulated CD4+ memory cells were significantly reduced by siplizumab.

The assay was immunoSEQ multiplex PCR, and TCRdb's table has in-frame clones only and misses some. The profile shows fewer than 130,000 clones, around nine tenths of them singletons. The sample consisted of CD4+ T cells sorted from blood. This sequence originates from a human donor in good health.

CDR3 residues: CASSSQPNSPLHF. In nucleotides, the CDR3 is TGTGCCAGCAGCTCCCAACCTAATTCACCCCTCCACTTT. The genes are TRBV7-2 and TRBJ1-6; D uncertain. This CDR3 contains 13 residues. V gave up 4 bases and J gave up 6 bases, with 7 bases separating them. Per germline, CDR1 SGHTA and CDR2 FQGNSA.